This record concerns one T cell receptor beta chain sequence. Data came from immunoSEQ multiplex PCR; TCRdb stores just in-frame clones and leaves some out. The profile shows some 14,000 clones, roughly 77% of them singletons. The data were obtained in a study of technical replicates of blood from several donors. Trimming stripped 2 bases from V and 2 bases from J, with 10 bases between. The CDR3 runs to 15 residues. Germline V gene lookup returns CDR1 MGHDK and CDR2 SYGVNS. This clonotype was sampled from a human donor in good health. Source material: PBMCs. The chain uses TRBV25-1 and TRBJ1-3; D is possibly TRBD1 (5 bases). CDR3 nucleotide sequence: TGTGCCAGCAGTGAAACGACAGAACCTGGAAACACCATATATTTT. Protein sequence: CASSETTEPGNTIYF.